The rows below give T cell receptor beta chains drawn from one sample of a study of T cells in Graves' hyperthyroidism and ophthalmopathy. TCRdb reprocessed the multiplex PCR reads via MiXCR and lists one record per CDR3 protein. Of hundreds of thousands of distinct CDR3 sequences listed, approximately 15% are singletons. The source material was blood. The receptor set was obtained from a woman under 30 with Graves' hyperthyroidism. CDR3s include the opening cysteine and the closing phenylalanine or tryptophan. The D gene is left open where the match is weak. Clone size appears in some rows only: once, few, many, or a class for an expanded clone.

v_call	j_call	clone_size	d_call	cdr3_aa	cdr3_nt
TRBV20-1	TRBJ2-3	few	TRBD2	CSADLLAGGPKDTQYF	TGCAGTGCAGATCTATTAGCGGGGGGGCCAAAAGATACGCAGTATTTT
TRBV12-3/TRBV12-4	TRBJ2-1	many	TRBD2	CASSFQAGGPVNNEQFF	TGTGCCAGCAGTTTTCAGGCGGGGGGGCCAGTGAACAATGAGCAGTTCTTC
TRBV7-2	TRBJ1-5	NA	NA	CASSLARDINQPQHF	TGTGCCAGCAGCCTAGCCCGGGACATTAACCAGCCCCAGCATTTT
TRBV20-1	TRBJ2-1	many	NA	CSGTRGLDYNEQFF	TGCAGTGGAACGCGGGGGCTCGACTACAATGAGCAGTTCTTC
TRBV9	TRBJ1-5	many	NA	CASSVGGGNQPQHF	TGTGCCAGCAGCGTAGGAGGGGGCAATCAGCCCCAGCATTTT
TRBV20-1	TRBJ2-1	few	TRBD2	CSARVPGLGGYEQFF	TGCAGTGCTAGAGTGCCGGGACTAGGTGGTTATGAGCAGTTCTTC
TRBV4-1	TRBJ2-3	many	TRBD2	CASSQVSGRSPDTQYF	TGCGCCAGCAGCCAAGTTAGCGGGAGAAGCCCAGATACGCAGTATTTT
TRBV6-2/TRBV6-3	TRBJ2-5	many	NA	CASKDPLETQYF	TGTGCCAGCAAGGATCCCTTAGAGACCCAGTACTTC
TRBV7-2	TRBJ2-5	many	NA	CASSLAAGFQETQYF	TGTGCCAGCAGCTTAGCGGCAGGGTTCCAAGAGACCCAGTACTTC
TRBV5-1	TRBJ2-1	NA	NA	CASSTGQGGRRNEQFF	TGCGCCAGCAGCACCGGACAGGGCGGGAGGAGGAATGAGCAGTTCTTC
TRBV19	TRBJ1-1	NA	NA	CASSNVERLNTEAFF	TGTGCCAGTAGTAATGTAGAACGGTTGAACACTGAAGCTTTCTTT
TRBV28	TRBJ2-4	many	TRBD1	CASSFYRGGKNIQYF	TGTGCCAGCAGTTTTTACAGGGGTGGCAAAAACATTCAGTACTTC
TRBV6-1	TRBJ1-1	few	TRBD1	CASHSQGAKAFF	TGTGCCTCGCACAGCCAGGGGGCGAAAGCTTTCTTT
TRBV2	TRBJ2-7	many	NA	CASAGGTATYEQYF	TGTGCCAGCGCCGGAGGGACAGCAACCTACGAGCAGTACTTC
TRBV19	TRBJ2-7	NA	TRBD1	CASSITGTGTYEQYF	TGTGCCAGTAGTATAACCGGGACAGGGACCTACGAGCAGTACTTC
TRBV7-9	TRBJ2-5	NA	TRBD1	CASSPGTGGKETQYF	TGTGCCAGCAGCCCCGGGACAGGGGGCAAAGAGACCCAGTACTTC
TRBV6-2/TRBV6-3	TRBJ2-7	NA	NA	CASSYSVGRNEQYF	TGTGCCAGCAGTTACTCGGTTGGGAGGAACGAGCAGTACTTC
TRBV28	TRBJ1-6	few	NA	CASSLSSGRNNSPLHF	TGTGCCAGCAGTTTATCATCTGGACGGAATAATTCACCCCTCCACTTT
TRBV6-1	TRBJ1-3	NA	NA	CASSERSPGNTIYF	TGTGCCAGCAGTGAAAGGTCTCCTGGAAACACCATATATTTT
TRBV7-2	TRBJ2-3	many	NA	CASSLFTDTQYF	TGTGCCAGCAGCTTATTCACAGATACGCAGTATTTT
TRBV4-1	TRBJ1-5	few	TRBD1	CASSQASTGDQPQHF	TGCGCCAGCAGCCAAGCGTCGACAGGGGATCAGCCCCAGCATTTT
TRBV6-6	TRBJ1-1	many	NA	CASSYSDRLNTEAFF	TGTGCCAGCAGTTACTCCGACAGGCTTAACACTGAAGCTTTCTTT
TRBV20-1	TRBJ2-2	many	TRBD2	CSARGGLAGNTGELFF	TGCAGTGCTAGAGGGGGTCTAGCGGGGAACACCGGGGAGCTGTTTTTT
TRBV3-1	TRBJ2-1	many	TRBD2	CASSQRAGAYNEQFF	TGTGCCAGCAGCCAACGAGCGGGAGCCTACAATGAGCAGTTCTTC
TRBV6-2/TRBV6-3	TRBJ2-1	NA	TRBD2	CASSWTSGNEQFF	TGTGCCAGCAGTTGGACTAGCGGCAATGAGCAGTTCTTC
TRBV4-2	TRBJ2-6	NA	NA	CASSQDGDSGANVLTF	TGTGCCAGCAGCCAAGATGGGGACTCTGGGGCCAACGTCCTGACTTTC
TRBV11-2	TRBJ1-1	many	TRBD1	CASSPRTGGFAEAFF	TGTGCCAGCAGCCCCCGGACAGGGGGCTTTGCTGAAGCTTTCTTT
TRBV28	TRBJ1-2	NA	TRBD1	CASSGDRGLDYGYTF	TGTGCCAGCAGTGGGGACAGGGGGCTAGACTATGGCTACACCTTC
TRBV20-1	TRBJ2-2	NA	NA	CSARLNVEKGTRGELFF	TGCAGTGCTAGACTAAACGTAGAAAAGGGGACTCGGGGGGAGCTGTTTTTT
TRBV6-1	TRBJ2-3	many	TRBD2	CASSEGSSGGDTQYF	TGTGCCAGCAGTGAAGGGTCCAGCGGGGGAGATACGCAGTATTTT
TRBV5-1	TRBJ2-1	NA	TRBD2	CASSSGGLAGVNEQFF	TGCGCCAGCAGCTCGGGGGGACTAGCGGGAGTCAATGAGCAGTTCTTC
TRBV11-2	TRBJ2-7	many	NA	CASSRGIGDPPYEQYF	TGTGCCAGCAGCAGAGGTATCGGGGACCCCCCCTACGAGCAGTACTTC
TRBV3-1	TRBJ2-1	many	NA	CASSPGPYNEQFF	TGTGCCAGCAGCCCTGGACCTTACAATGAGCAGTTCTTC
TRBV12-3/TRBV12-4	TRBJ1-1	many	NA	CASAWGITEAFF	TGTGCCAGCGCCTGGGGGATCACTGAAGCTTTCTTT
TRBV4-3	TRBJ1-6	NA	NA	CASSYGTFEPLHF	TGCGCCAGCAGCTACGGGACCTTCGAGCCCCTCCACTTT
TRBV5-6	TRBJ2-3	few	NA	CASSLARGTDTQYF	TGTGCCAGCAGCTTGGCCCGAGGGACAGATACGCAGTATTTT
TRBV12-3/TRBV12-4	TRBJ1-1	many	NA	CASTRHTEAFF	TGTGCCAGCACCCGCCACACTGAAGCTTTCTTT
TRBV3-1	TRBJ2-2	NA	TRBD2	CASSHFIAGGDGELFF	TGTGCCAGCAGCCATTTTATAGCGGGAGGGGACGGGGAGCTGTTTTTT
TRBV3-1	TRBJ1-1	many	TRBD1	CASSGQGRVTEAFF	TGTGCCAGCAGCGGACAGGGTAGGGTCACTGAAGCTTTCTTT
TRBV18	TRBJ2-1	many	TRBD1	CASSPLDRGPYNEQFF	TGTGCCAGCTCACCACTCGACAGGGGCCCCTACAATGAGCAGTTCTTC
TRBV4-1	TRBJ2-5	NA	NA	CASSHCRRWAQETQYF	TGCGCCAGCAGCCATTGCCGCAGATGGGCACAAGAGACCCAGTACTTC
TRBV20-1	TRBJ1-5	NA	NA	CSARTGLDQPQHF	TGCAGTGCCCGAACAGGGTTGGATCAGCCCCAGCATTTT
TRBV6-2/TRBV6-3	TRBJ1-5	many	TRBD1	CASSYSSGQGAVQPQHF	TGTGCCAGCAGTTACTCGTCCGGACAGGGGGCTGTTCAGCCCCAGCATTTT
TRBV27	TRBJ2-5	NA	TRBD1	CASSSQGQGWETQYF	TGTGCCAGCAGTTCACAAGGACAGGGGTGGGAGACCCAGTACTTC
TRBV11-2	TRBJ2-7	NA	NA	CASSQAGFRNEQYF	TGTGCCAGCAGCCAAGCCGGGTTTAGGAACGAGCAGTACTTC
TRBV2	TRBJ2-1	many	NA	CASWTARHNEQFF	TGTGCCAGCTGGACGGCGAGACACAATGAGCAGTTCTTC
TRBV12-3/TRBV12-4	TRBJ2-5	few	NA	CASSLMAGVGGETQYF	TGTGCCAGCAGTTTAATGGCAGGGGTAGGGGGAGAGACCCAGTACTTC
TRBV5-1	TRBJ2-3	many	TRBD1	CASSVTGGADTQYF	TGCGCCAGCAGCGTAACAGGGGGCGCAGATACGCAGTATTTT